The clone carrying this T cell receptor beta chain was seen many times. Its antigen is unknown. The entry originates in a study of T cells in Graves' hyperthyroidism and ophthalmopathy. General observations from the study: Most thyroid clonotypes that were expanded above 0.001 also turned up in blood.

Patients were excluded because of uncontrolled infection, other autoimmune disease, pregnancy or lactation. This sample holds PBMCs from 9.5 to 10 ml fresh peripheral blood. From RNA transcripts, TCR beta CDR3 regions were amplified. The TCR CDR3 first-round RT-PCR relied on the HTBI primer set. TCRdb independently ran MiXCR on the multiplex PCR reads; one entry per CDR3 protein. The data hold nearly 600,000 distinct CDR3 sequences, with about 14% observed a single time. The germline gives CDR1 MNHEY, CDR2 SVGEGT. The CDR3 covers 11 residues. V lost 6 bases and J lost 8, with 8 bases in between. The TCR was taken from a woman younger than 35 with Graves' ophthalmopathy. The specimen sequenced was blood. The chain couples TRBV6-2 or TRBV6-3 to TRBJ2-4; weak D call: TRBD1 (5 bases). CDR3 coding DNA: TGTGCCAGCAGCGACAGACACATTCAGTACTTC. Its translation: CASSDRHIQYF.